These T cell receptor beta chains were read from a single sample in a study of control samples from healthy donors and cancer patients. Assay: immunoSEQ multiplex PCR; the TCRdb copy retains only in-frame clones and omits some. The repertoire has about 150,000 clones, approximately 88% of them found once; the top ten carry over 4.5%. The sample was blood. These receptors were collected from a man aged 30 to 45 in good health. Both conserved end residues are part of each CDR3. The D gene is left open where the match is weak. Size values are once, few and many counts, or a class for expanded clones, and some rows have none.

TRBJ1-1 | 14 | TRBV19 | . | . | CASSPGRVGTEAFF | TGTGCCAGTAGTCCAGGGAGGGTGGGCACTGAAGCTTTCTTT
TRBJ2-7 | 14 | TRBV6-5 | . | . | CASSSGDRTYEQYF | TGTGCCAGCAGTTCGGGAGACAGGACTTACGAGCAGTACTTC
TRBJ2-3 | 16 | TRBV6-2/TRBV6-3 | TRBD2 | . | CASSYQTSGGSDTQYF | TGTGCCAGCAGTTACCAGACTAGCGGGGGTTCAGATACGCAGTATTTT
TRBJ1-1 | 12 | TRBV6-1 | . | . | CASSDPTLEAFF | TGTGCCAGCAGTGACCCAACGCTTGAAGCTTTCTTT
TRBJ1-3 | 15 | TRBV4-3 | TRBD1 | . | CASSQMTGPGNTIYF | TGCGCCAGCAGCCAAATGACAGGGCCGGGAAACACCATATATTTT
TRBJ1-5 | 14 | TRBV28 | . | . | CASRVAGGNQPQHF | TGTGCCAGCAGGGTCGCGGGGGGGAATCAGCCCCAGCATTTT
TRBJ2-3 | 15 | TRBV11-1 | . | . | CASSLVPGTTDTQYF | TGTGCCAGCAGCTTAGTGCCCGGGACCACAGATACGCAGTATTTT
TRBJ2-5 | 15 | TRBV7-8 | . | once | CASSLASSGIRAQYF | TGTGCCAGCAGCTTAGCGTCCAGCGGAATCAGGGCCCAGTACTTC
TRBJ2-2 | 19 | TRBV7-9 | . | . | CASSSREFQTDSNTGELFF | TGTGCCAGCAGCTCCAGGGAGTTCCAGACAGATTCGAACACCGGGGAGCTGTTTTTT
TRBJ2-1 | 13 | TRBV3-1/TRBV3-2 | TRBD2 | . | CASRGLAICEQFF | TGTGCCAGTCGGGGACTAGCTATTTGTGAGCAGTTCTTC
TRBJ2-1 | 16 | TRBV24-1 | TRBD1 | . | CATSDSRTGGPREQFF | TGTGCCACCAGTGATTCCCGGACAGGGGGACCCAGGGAGCAGTTCTTC
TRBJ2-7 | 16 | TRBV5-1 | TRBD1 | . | CASSTEPRDSTYEQYF | TGCGCCAGCAGCACAGAGCCCCGGGACAGTACCTACGAGCAGTACTTC
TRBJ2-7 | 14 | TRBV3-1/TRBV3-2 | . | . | CASSTQGGGYEQYF | TGTGCCAGCAGCACCCAGGGTGGTGGCTACGAGCAGTACTTC
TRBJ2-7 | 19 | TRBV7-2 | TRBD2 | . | CASRAGTSGGFHFSYEQYF | TGTGCCAGCAGAGCAGGGACTAGCGGGGGATTCCACTTCTCCTACGAGCAGTACTTC
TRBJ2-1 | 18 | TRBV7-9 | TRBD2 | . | CASSPTWASGVSYNEQFF | TGTGCCAGCAGCCCAACTTGGGCTAGCGGGGTATCCTACAATGAGCAGTTCTTC
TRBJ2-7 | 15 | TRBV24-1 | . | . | CATSDSPGPEGEQYF | TGTGCCACCAGTGATTCCCCGGGCCCCGAGGGCGAGCAGTACTTC
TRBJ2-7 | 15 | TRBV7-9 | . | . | CASSRSPLPMGEQYF | TGTGCCAGCAGCAGGAGCCCACTACCGATGGGGGAGCAGTACTTC
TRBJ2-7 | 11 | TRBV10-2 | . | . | CASSDIYEQYF | TGCGCCAGCAGTGACATCTACGAGCAGTACTTC